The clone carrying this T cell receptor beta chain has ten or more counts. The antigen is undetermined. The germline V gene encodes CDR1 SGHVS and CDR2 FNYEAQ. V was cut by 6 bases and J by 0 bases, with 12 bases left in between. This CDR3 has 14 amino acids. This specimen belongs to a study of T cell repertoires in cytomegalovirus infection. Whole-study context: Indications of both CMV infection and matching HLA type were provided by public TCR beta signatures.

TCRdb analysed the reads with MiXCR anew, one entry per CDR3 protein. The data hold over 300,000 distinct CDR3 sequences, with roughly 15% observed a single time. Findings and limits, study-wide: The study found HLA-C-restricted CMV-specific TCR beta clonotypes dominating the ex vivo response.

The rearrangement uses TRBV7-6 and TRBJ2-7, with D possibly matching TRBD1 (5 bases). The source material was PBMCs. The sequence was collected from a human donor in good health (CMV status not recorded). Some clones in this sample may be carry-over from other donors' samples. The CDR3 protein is CASSLQGHSYEQYF. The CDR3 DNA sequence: TGTGCCAGCAGTCTCCAGGGCCACTCCTACGAGCAGTACTTC.